What follows are 30 T cell receptor beta chains derived from one specimen sequenced in a study of STAT5B mutations in CD4+ large granular lymphocyte leukemia. Libraries were prepared by immunoSEQ multiplex PCR; TCRdb keeps only in-frame clonotypes and omits some of them. This table holds approximately 24,000 clones, about 86% found once. Sample: CD4+ T cells from blood buffy coats. The receptors originated from a human donor in good health.

V and J are TRBV6-5 and TRBJ1-5; D gene ambiguous. CDR3 length: 13 amino acids. Trimming cost V 5 bases and J 6 bases, with 11 bases left between them. Germline-derived CDR1 and CDR2 are MNHEY and SVGAGI. The CDR3 here is CASSDVLTQPQHF. The CDR3, as DNA: TGTGCCAGCAGTGATGTGTTGACTCAGCCCCAGCATTTT.

The rearrangement uses TRBV5-1 and TRBJ2-1; 7 bases are a match to TRBD1. The CDR3 consists of 16 residues. The germline CDR1 and CDR2 sequences are SGHRS and YFSETQ. J lost 5 bases, V lost 4 bases, and 12 bases had no gene match. In DNA, the CDR3 is TGCGCCAGCAGCCTGATACCCGGGACAGACAACAATGAGCAGTTCTTC. Protein: CASSLIPGTDNNEQFF.

The V gene is TRBV27, the J gene TRBJ1-1; D not resolved. The length of the CDR3 is 14 residues. Trimming cost V 6 bases and J 5 bases, with 16 bases left between them. Germline lookup yields CDR1 MNHEY and CDR2 SMNVEV (reference sequence). The CDR3 here is CASSPLGGRTEAFF. CDR3 sequence (DNA): TGTGCCAGCAGCCCTCTGGGCGGCCGGACTGAAGCTTTCTTT.

The chain has TRBV6-5 and TRBJ1-1; no definite D call. The germline V and J ends were trimmed by 8 bases and 3 bases, with 7 bases remaining between them. Germline assignment: CDR1 MNHEY and CDR2 SVGAGI. This CDR3 has 11 amino acids. The CDR3 DNA reads TGTGCCAGCCGTACAGACACTGAAGCTTTCTTT. Translation gives CASRTDTEAFF.

V gene TRBV6-1 combines with J gene TRBJ2-2, with D uncertain. The V end was cut by 9 bases, the J end by 1 base, with 12 bases between. The V gene's germline CDR1 is MNHNS and CDR2 SASEGT. This CDR3 has 14 residues. The CDR3 sequence is CASGRSRNTGELFF. The CDR3 coding sequence is TGTGCCAGTGGCCGGTCAAGGAACACCGGGGAGCTGTTTTTT.

V usage is TRBV7-9 and J usage is TRBJ1-2; D unclear. The germline V and J ends were trimmed by 3 bases and 3 bases, with 5 bases remaining between them. This CDR3 region has 12 residues. Germline CDR1 reads SEHNR; CDR2 reads FQNEAQ (reference sequence). The CDR3 sequence: CASSLSDYGYTF. CDR3 in DNA: TGTGCCAGCAGCTTGAGTGACTATGGCTACACCTTC.

The J gene is TRBJ1-4, the V gene TRBV7-9; D remains ambiguous. The V end lost 4 bases, the J end lost 0 bases, and 9 bases lay between the germline ends. This CDR3 region has 15 residues. Germline CDR1 and CDR2: SEHNR and FQNEAQ (reference sequence). The CDR3 bases are TGTGCCAGCAGCTACTCGAAAGCAACTAATGAAAAACTGTTTTTT. Translation gives CASSYSKATNEKLFF.

The chain has TRBV28 and TRBJ2-7; D is undetermined. The CDR3 is 11 amino acids. Trimming left V 2 bases short and J 9 bases short, with 8 bases between. CDR1 is MDHEN and CDR2 is SYDVKM in the germline V gene. As DNA, the CDR3 is TGTGCCAGCAGTTTAGGGGTTGCGCAGTACGTC. Protein product: CASSLGVAQYV.

This rearrangement joins TRBV28 to TRBJ1-2; D gene unclear. Per germline, CDR1 MDHEN and CDR2 SYDVKM. The CDR3 covers 14 residues. Trimming took off 3 bases at V and 8 bases at J, with 16 bases between the two ends. CDR3 bases: TGTGCCAGCAGTTTCGTCGCGGGCGGAGAGGGCTACACCTTC. It is translated as CASSFVAGGEGYTF.

The gene calls are TRBV7-3 and TRBJ2-5; 9 nucleotides match TRBD1. J lost 5 bases, V lost 5 bases, and 6 bases had no gene match. Germline values: CDR1 SGHTA, CDR2 FQGTGA. This CDR3 is 14 amino acids long. CDR3 sequence (DNA): TGTGCCAGCAGCCAACAGGGGGCCCAGGAGACCCAGTACTTC. Residues: CASSQQGAQETQYF. The complete variable domain, with remaining parts taken from reference TRBV7-3 and TRBJ2-5, reads GAGVSQTPSNKVTEKGKYVELRCDPISGHTALYWYRQSLGQGPEFLIYFQGTGAADDSGLPNDRFFAVRPEGSVSTLKIQRTERGDSAVYLCASSQQGAQETQYFGPGTRLLVL.

This rearrangement joins TRBV6-1 to TRBJ2-7; 10 bases map to TRBD1. In germline, CDR1 is MNHNS, CDR2 SASEGT. The J segment lost 6 bases and the V segment lost 6 bases, leaving 11 bases of the junction unmatched. This CDR3 has 15 residues. CDR3 residues: CASSTSGTGVREQYV. In DNA, the CDR3 is TGTGCCAGCAGCACCTCCGGGACAGGGGTACGCGAGCAGTACGTC.

This rearrangement joins TRBV7-2 to TRBJ2-3, with D uncertain. The V gene's germline CDR1 is SGHTA and CDR2 FQGNSA. The CDR3 consists of 11 residues. V lost 6 bases and J 3 bases, leaving 4 bases between the germline ends. CDR3 protein: CASSYTDTQYF. In DNA form, the CDR3 reads TGTGCCAGCAGTTATACAGATACGCAGTATTTT.

This rearrangement joins TRBV6-5 to TRBJ2-2, with 9 positions matching TRBD1. Germline V gene lookup returns CDR1 MNHEY and CDR2 SVGAGI. The length of the CDR3 is 14 residues. V lost 7 bases to trimming and J lost 7 bases; unmatched junction nucleotides: 7. For the CDR3, the DNA is TGTGCCAGCATTCGGGACAGGGCGGGCGGGGAGCTGTTTTTT. Protein product: CASIRDRAGGELFF.

This clone was observed a few times. This chain connects TRBV10-3 to TRBJ1-1, with 8 bases matching TRBD1. This CDR3 contains 13 residues. In germline, CDR1 is ENHRY, CDR2 SYGVKD. V gave up 10 bases and J gave up 1 base; unmatched junction bases: 5. CDR3 nucleotides: TGTGCCAACCGGGACAGGCCGAACACTGAAGCTTTCTTT. Its translation: CANRDRPNTEAFF.

V gene TRBV5-1 combines with J gene TRBJ2-3, with D perhaps TRBD2 (7 bases). The CDR3 consists of 16 residues. The V gene's germline CDR1 is SGHRS and CDR2 YFSETQ. V dropped 0 bases and J dropped 2 bases, with 13 bases sitting between them. CDR3 sequence: CASSLEGRGDTDTQYF. For the CDR3, the DNA is TGCGCCAGCAGCTTGGAAGGGAGGGGGGACACAGATACGCAGTATTTT.

The gene calls are TRBV5-1 and TRBJ2-1, with TRBD2 matching 8 bases. CDR1 SGHRS and CDR2 YFSETQ come from the germline V gene. The CDR3 is made up of 16 amino acids. V was pared by 1 base and J by 10 bases, with 13 bases of the junction left unmatched. In DNA, the CDR3 is TGCGCCAGCAGCTTGTACGGAAGCGGGGGCCAGAGGGAGCAGTTCTTC. Protein product: CASSLYGSGGQREQFF.

The V gene is TRBV2, the J gene TRBJ2-1, with 7 nucleotides matching TRBD1. Germline trimming cut 7 bases from V and 1 base from J; bases unmatched to any gene: 4. CDR1 is SNHLY and CDR2 is FYNNEI in the germline V gene. The CDR3 spans 14 residues. The chain's CDR3 is CASISQGSYNEQFF. CDR3 DNA: TGTGCCAGCATATCACAGGGGTCCTACAATGAGCAGTTCTTC.

The V and J genes are TRBV7-9 and TRBJ2-5, with 10 bases that match TRBD2. CDR3 size: 16 residues. Germline trimming cut 5 bases from V and 4 bases from J; bases unmatched to any gene: 10. Germline assignment: CDR1 SEHNR and CDR2 FQNEAQ (reference sequence). For the CDR3, the DNA is TGTGCCAGCAGCCTCCAAGGAGCGGGGGGGCGAGAGACCCAGTACTTC. Its protein product is CASSLQGAGGRETQYF.

The V gene is TRBV6-1, the J gene TRBJ1-4, with 12 bases fitting TRBD1. The CDR3 is made up of 13 amino acids. J lost 10 bases, V lost 9 bases, and 6 bases had no gene match. Germline lookup yields CDR1 MNHNS and CDR2 SASEGT. The CDR3, as DNA: TGTGCCAGTTCGGGACAGGGGGCCCTAAAACTGTTTTTT. Protein product: CASSGQGALKLFF.

This clone was observed a handful of times. DNA of the CDR3: TGTGCCAGCAGTGATTGGGACAGGTCGGAAAAACTGTTTTTT. It is translated as CASSDWDRSEKLFF. The chain combines TRBV25-1 with TRBJ1-4, with TRBD1 matching over 8 bases. With V trimmed by 3 bases and J by 8 bases, 5 bases remained unmatched. This CDR3 is built from 14 residues. Germline assignment: CDR1 MGHDK and CDR2 SYGVNS.

J is TRBJ2-1 and V is TRBV18; D is uncertain. Germline CDR1 KGHSH, CDR2 LQKENI. V shed 2 bases and J shed 7 bases, with 12 bases lying between them. This CDR3 region has 14 residues. The CDR3 DNA reads TGTGCCAGCTCACCAATACAGTCTCGGAATGAGCAGTTCTTC. Its protein product is CASSPIQSRNEQFF.

V is TRBV6-5 and J is TRBJ1-2; D uncertain. The CDR3 has 11 residues. From germline, CDR1 is MNHEY and CDR2 SVGAGI. Trimming shortened V by 5 bases and J by 6 bases, and 7 bases separated the two germline ends. CDR3 loop: CASSAQDGYTF. Written as DNA, the CDR3 is TGTGCCAGCAGTGCCCAAGATGGCTACACCTTC.

This chain connects TRBV7-3 to TRBJ1-1, with D uncertain. V dropped 2 bases and J dropped 3 bases, with 7 bases sitting between them. Germline CDR1 is SGHTA and CDR2 is FQGTGA. The CDR3 length is 13 residues. CDR3 bases: TGTGCCAGCAGCTTATCGCAGCACACTGAAGCTTTCTTT. Translated, it gives CASSLSQHTEAFF.

The chain has TRBV9 and TRBJ2-2; D possibly corresponds to TRBD1 (6 bases). The V end lost 4 bases, the J end lost 5 bases, and 18 bases lay between the germline ends. The CDR3 consists of 16 residues. From germline, CDR1 is SGDLS and CDR2 YYNGEE. As DNA, the CDR3 is TGTGCCAGCAGCCCTTGGACAGCATCAAGGACCGGGGAGCTGTTTTTT. It specifies CASSPWTASRTGELFF.

The chain recombines TRBV19 with TRBJ2-6; 10 bases fit TRBD1. The CDR3 has 18 residues. The junction had 8 bases not matched to a gene; V was cut back by 3 bases and J by 3 bases. Germline CDR1 reads LNHDA; CDR2 reads SQIVND (reference sequence). The DNA of the CDR3 is TGTGCCAGTAGTATCATTGACAGGGGGCTGCGTGGGGCCAACGTCCTGACTTTC. Amino acids: CASSIIDRGLRGANVLTF.

This chain uses TRBV6-6 with TRBJ1-2; no firm D call. The length of the CDR3 is 11 residues. Germline-derived CDR1 and CDR2 are MNHNY and SVGAGI (reference sequence). With 7 bases removed from V and 7 bases from J, the gap between germline ends came to 10 bases. The CDR3 is CASTLKGGYTF. The CDR3 bases are TGTGCCAGCACCCTAAAGGGTGGCTACACCTTC.

The J gene is TRBJ1-2, the V gene TRBV7-2, with TRBD1 matching 7 bases. The CDR3 totals 15 residues. V lost 5 bases, J lost 7 bases, and 13 bases stayed unmatched. From germline, CDR1 is SGHTA and CDR2 FQGNSA. The CDR3 nucleotides are TGTGCCAGCAGCCGAGCCACGGACAGGTTCGGTGGCTACACCTTC. It specifies CASSRATDRFGGYTF.

The chain links TRBV10-3 to TRBJ1-3; 7 bases map to TRBD1. The CDR3 runs to 13 residues. The V gene end was trimmed by 8 bases and the J gene end by 4 bases; junction bases not matched to a gene: 5. In germline, CDR1 is ENHRY, CDR2 SYGVKD. The CDR3 coding sequence is TGTGCCATCCGGGACAGTTCGGGAAACACCATATATTTT. As protein: CAIRDSSGNTIYF.

This clone showed up just once. The V gene is TRBV2, the J gene TRBJ2-5; D is undetermined. CDR1 SNHLY and CDR2 FYNNEI come from the germline V gene. The CDR3 is 14 amino acids. The V and J ends lost 8 bases and 1 base respectively, with 14 bases between them. CDR3 bases: TGTGCCAGCGAGGAGTGGGTTAGCCAAGAGACCCAGTACTTC. It codes for CASEEWVSQETQYF.

This chain uses TRBV4-2 with TRBJ2-3, with TRBD2 matching over 9 bases. The CDR3 length is 16 residues. From germline, CDR1 is LGHNA and CDR2 YNFKEQ. The ends lost 3 bases at V and 3 bases at J; junction bases unmatched: 7. CDR3 sequence: CASSQVAGEKTDTQYF. CDR3 DNA sequence: TGTGCCAGCAGCCAGGTAGCGGGAGAGAAAACAGATACGCAGTATTTT.